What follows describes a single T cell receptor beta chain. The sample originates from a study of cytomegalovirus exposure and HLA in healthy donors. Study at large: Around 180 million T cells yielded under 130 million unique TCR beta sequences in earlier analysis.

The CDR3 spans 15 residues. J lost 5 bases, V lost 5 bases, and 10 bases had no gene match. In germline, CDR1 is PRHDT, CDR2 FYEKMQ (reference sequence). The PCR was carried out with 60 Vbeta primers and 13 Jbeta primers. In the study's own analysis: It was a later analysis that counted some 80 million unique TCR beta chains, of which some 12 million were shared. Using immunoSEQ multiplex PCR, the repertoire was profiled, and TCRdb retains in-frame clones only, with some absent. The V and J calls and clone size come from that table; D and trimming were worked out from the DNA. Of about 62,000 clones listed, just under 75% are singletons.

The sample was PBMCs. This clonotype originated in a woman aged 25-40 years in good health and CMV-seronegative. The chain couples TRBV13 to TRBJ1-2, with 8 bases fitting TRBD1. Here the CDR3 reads CASSPASTGAYGYTF. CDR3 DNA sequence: TGTGCCAGCAGCCCGGCTTCGACAGGGGCATATGGCTACACCTTC.